This T cell receptor beta chain stems from a study of graft-versus-host responses after intestinal transplantation (dated by TCRdb to the early 2020s). Regarding the research as a whole: Recipients received multivisceral, liver-intestinal, or isolated intestinal transplants. To identify alloreactive clones, pre-transplant mixed lymphocyte reaction products were sequenced and compared with unstimulated pre-transplant donor and recipient T cells. Rather than going through the commercial service, samples from three later patients were sequenced in-house on an Illumina MiSeq and processed with MiXCR. A peak of at least 4% donor T cells among recipient peripheral blood mononuclear cells was the definition used for donor T cell macrochimerism. The cohort enrolled about two dozen intestinal transplant recipients, one of whom was a retransplant, and 3 patients without pretransplant specimens were excluded. Every recipient was given anti-thymocyte globulin induction, followed by around three years of maintenance tacrolimus and steroids. Bulk TCR-beta CDR3 sequencing was used to track graft-versus-host and host-versus-graft alloreactive T cell clones in the graft, circulation and bone marrow after intestinal transplantation.

Here is what the overall study found, with its caveats: In patients with donor T cell macrochimerism, the allografts had high GvH to HvG T cell clonal ratios. GvH clones were detected in recipient bone marrow, and some appeared earlier in ileal mucosa or blood, consistent with an intestinal mucosal origin. Conclusions were limited by the relatively low number and heterogeneity of intestinal transplant patients. Early after transplant, peak levels of circulating GvH clones were associated with declines in HvG clones.

The method behind the library was the immunoSEQ multiplex PCR assay. For most patients, genomic DNA was isolated using the Qiagen DNeasy Blood and Tissue Kit and was shipped frozen to Adaptive Biotechnologies for TCR sequencing. For most patients, high-throughput TCR-beta CDR3 sequencing of genomic DNA was performed by Adaptive Biotechnologies. The published analysis was carried out like this. Adaptive's ImmunoSEQ software supplied the TCR sequencing data for around 19 patients, while MiXCR and VDJtools were used to process a few other patients. To correct CD4 versus CD8 sorting errors, sequences present in both subsets at a frequency ratio below 5:1 were removed. Because the origin of CDR3 nucleotide sequences shared between donor and recipient could not be assigned, those sequences were removed. To be classed as alloreactive, a clone needed at least 2-fold expansion over unstimulated cells and a minimum CFSE-low frequency of 0.002% (template counts) or 0.001% (read counts). A clone was considered mappable if detected in the sequenced pre-transplant spleen, lymph node, or MLR CFSE-low populations of the donor or recipient. The cumulative frequency of alloreactive clones was calculated as a percentage of all sequences, weighted by copy number. Here the immuneACCESS table is served through TCRdb, limited to in-frame sequences with V and J called. Missing clones are a known gap in these copies; in checked studies unresolved V genes cover under half, and the rest lacks a known reason. V, J and clone size derive from that table, while D and trimming were established from the DNA sequence. In this sample the table shows about 7,000 clones, 30% to 35% of which occur a single time. The top ten clonotypes cover 5.5% to 7.5% of the sample.

Reading the label with the study, this specimen's time point is: cells obtained before transplantation from donor or recipient. In mixed lymphocyte reactions, some 200,000 CFSE-labeled pre-transplant responders were plated with some 200,000 irradiated violet-dye-labeled stimulators and cultured for 6 days. Proliferating CD3+CD4+CFSE-low and CD3+CD8+CFSE-low responder cells were FACS-sorted on a BD Influx sorter after the mixed lymphocyte reaction. Remarks on this clone: There are no base qualities to consult, and no much larger clone falls within one base.

Looking up the germline V gene (reference sequence) yields CDR1 GTSNPN and CDR2 SVGIG. The CDR3 runs 19 amino acids, cysteine and phenylalanine included. The retained sequence is limited to the CDR3, 57 bases, with the frame set at the first base. Clipping removes 4 bases from V and 0 bases from J, with 18 as the unmatched junction base count. In this chain, TRBV30 is recombined with TRBJ2-5, with 9 junctional bases fitting TRBD1. Here the sequenced sample was alloreactive CD8+ T cells from a mixed lymphocyte reaction culture, taken before transplantation. In the paper's terms, the cell subset or site label means: CFSE-low proliferating T cells sorted from approximately six-day pre-transplant mixed lymphocyte reaction (GvH or HvG direction). This sequence was found in a human patient who was an organ donor for intestinal transplantation. Here the CDR3 is given as CAWNLPGTGPSWYQETQYF. At the DNA level, the sequence is TGTGCCTGGAACCTCCCCGGGACAGGGCCTTCGTGGTACCAAGAGACCCAGTACTTC. Outside the CDR3, residues come from the reference TRBV30 and TRBJ2-5 proteins, so the full variable domain is: SQTIHQWPATLVQPVGSPLSLECTVEGTSNPNLYWYRQAAGRGLQLLFYSVGIGQISSEVPQNLSASRPQDRQFILSSKKLLLSDSGFYLCAWNLPGTGPSWYQETQYFGPGTRLLVL.